The 23 T cell receptor beta chains in this list originate from one sample, sequenced in a study of blood T cell repertoires in COVID-19. Profiling relied on immunoSEQ multiplex PCR, and the TCRdb table lists in-frame clones only, not all of them. This table holds under 350,000 clones, 65% to 90% found once. Sequenced material: peripheral blood. Receptor source: a human donor in a cohort sampled during active COVID-19.

The rearrangement uses TRBV7-3 and TRBJ2-2; 7 bases agree with TRBD1. The J segment lost 5 bases and the V segment lost 2 bases, leaving 14 bases of the junction unmatched. CDR3 size: 18 residues. CDR1 is SGHTA and CDR2 is FQGTGA in the germline V gene. This CDR3 reads CASSLSLQENRGTGELFF. The CDR3 coding sequence is TGTGCCAGCAGCTTATCCCTACAAGAGAACAGGGGAACCGGGGAGCTGTTTTTT. Drawing the rest from reference TRBV7-3 and TRBJ2-2, the complete variable domain is GAGVSQTPSNKVTEKGKYVELRCDPISGHTALYWYRQSLGQGPEFLIYFQGTGAADDSGLPNDRFFAVRPEGSVSTLKIQRTERGDSAVYLCASSLSLQENRGTGELFFGEGSRLTVL.

The J gene is TRBJ2-1, the V gene TRBV7-3; a weak D match, TRBD2 (5 bases). The CDR3 runs to 12 residues. Trimming removed 1 base at V and 10 bases at J, with 8 bases between. Germline CDR1 SGHTA, CDR2 FQGTGA. CDR3 in amino acids: CASSLSRGEQFF. DNA for the CDR3: TGTGCCAGCAGCTTAAGCCGCGGGGAGCAGTTCTTC.

This clone has only one observation. The rearrangement joins TRBV5-8 to TRBJ2-1; 10 bases fit TRBD1. Per the germline V gene, CDR1 is SGHTS and CDR2 is YDEGEE. The CDR3 consists of 16 residues. V lost 0 bases to trimming and J lost 2 bases; unmatched junction nucleotides: 2. CDR3 nucleotides: TGTGCCAGCAGCTTGGGTGGGACAGGGGCCTACAATGAGCAGTTCTTC. This sequence encodes CASSLGGTGAYNEQFF.

The chain combines TRBV5-1 with TRBJ2-1; D gene unclear. CDR3 length: 14 residues. V shed 0 bases and J shed 3 bases, with 7 bases lying between them. Germline V lookup: CDR1 SGHRS, CDR2 YFSETQ. The CDR3 spells CASSLGGSYNEQFF. The CDR3 nucleotides are TGCGCCAGCAGCTTGGGCGGCAGCTACAATGAGCAGTTCTTC. The variable domain in full, completed from reference TRBV5-1 and TRBJ2-1, reads KAGVTQTPRYLIKTRGQQVTLSCSPISGHRSVSWYQQTPGQGLQFLFEYFSETQRNKGNFPGRFSGRQFSNSRSEMNVSTLELGDSALYLCASSLGGSYNEQFFGPGTRLTVL.

This clone has more than one count but fewer than ten. The rearrangement joins TRBV7-8 to TRBJ1-6, with 9 bases matching TRBD1. Germline lookup yields CDR1 SGHVS and CDR2 FQNEAQ. CDR3 length equals 17 residues. V gave up 5 bases and J gave up 7 bases; unmatched junction bases: 12. The CDR3 sequence: CASSHPPRTGENSPLHF. For the CDR3, the DNA is TGTGCCAGCAGCCATCCACCCAGGACAGGGGAAAATTCACCCCTCCACTTT.

This chain links TRBV9 with TRBJ1-6; D unresolved. Germline CDR1 SGDLS, CDR2 YYNGEE. V shed 0 bases and J shed 5 bases, with 15 bases lying between them. The CDR3 totals 17 residues. The CDR3 region is CASSVDSLLTHNSPLHF. The CDR3 DNA reads as TGTGCCAGCAGCGTAGATAGCCTCCTGACCCATAATTCACCCCTCCACTTT.

This clone was detected once. V is TRBV6-5 and J is TRBJ1-4; 7 bases map to TRBD1. Looked up from germline, CDR1 is MNHEY and CDR2 is SVGAGI. With 10 bases clipped from V and 12 bases from J, the junction kept 11 bases outside the gene matches. The CDR3 runs to 12 residues. The CDR3 protein is CATSTGPSELFF. In DNA form, the CDR3 reads TGTGCCACCTCGACAGGGCCCTCGGAACTGTTTTTT.

The chain links TRBV7-9 to TRBJ1-1; the match to TRBD1 covers 7 bases. V gave up 7 bases and J gave up 4 bases; unmatched junction bases: 18. This CDR3 has 17 residues. Germline V gene data show CDR1 as SEHNR and CDR2 as FQNEAQ (reference sequence). CDR3 DNA sequence: TGTGCCAGCACCCCCGGACAGGTCATACGGCTGAGCACTGAAGCTTTCTTT. Its translation is CASTPGQVIRLSTEAFF.

V usage is TRBV6-2 or TRBV6-3 and J usage is TRBJ2-7; 7 positions agree with TRBD2. The CDR3 consists of 14 residues. V shed 2 bases and J 3 bases; nucleotides not matched to a gene: 4. Looked up from germline, CDR1 is MNHEY and CDR2 is SVGEGT. CDR3 protein: CASSYLGLDYEQYF. CDR3 nucleotides: TGTGCCAGCAGTTACCTCGGACTAGACTACGAGCAGTACTTC.

The chain uses TRBV7-2 and TRBJ2-3, with D possibly being TRBD2 (5 bases). Germline CDR1 SGHTA, CDR2 FQGNSA. The length of the CDR3 is 14 residues. V dropped 2 bases and J dropped 1 base, with 7 bases sitting between them. CDR3 residues: CASSLSSGTDTQYF. CDR3 DNA sequence: TGTGCCAGCAGCTTAAGTAGCGGCACAGATACGCAGTATTTT.

The rearrangement uses TRBV19 and TRBJ2-2, with D maybe TRBD2 (6 bases). The CDR3 consists of 14 residues. Trimming removed 7 bases from V and 4 bases from J, with 13 bases in between. CDR1 is LNHDA and CDR2 is SQIVND in the germline V gene (reference sequence). This CDR3 reads CASKSLAATGELFF. In DNA, the CDR3 is TGTGCCAGTAAGTCGTTAGCGGCCACCGGGGAGCTGTTTTTT.

The chain recombines TRBV24-1 with TRBJ2-7; D remains ambiguous. This CDR3 is built from 12 residues. Germline-derived CDR1 and CDR2 are KGHDR and SFDVKD. Trimming took 11 bases from V and 6 from J, leaving 16 bases between them. CDR3 DNA sequence: TGTGCCAGCTCGTGGGCGTTGGGCGAGCAGTACTTC. Translating it yields CASSWALGEQYF.

The chain uses TRBV18 and TRBJ1-5; D is uncertain. This CDR3 spans 14 amino acids. V gave up 4 bases and J gave up 3 bases, with 10 bases separating them. Germline assignment: CDR1 KGHSH and CDR2 LQKENI. The CDR3 spells CASSLRQVNQPQHF. Written as DNA, the CDR3 is TGTGCCAGCTCACTCCGGCAGGTCAATCAGCCCCAGCATTTT.

V and J are TRBV6-5 and TRBJ2-1; 7 bases line up with TRBD1. Germline-derived CDR1 and CDR2 are MNHEY and SVGAGI. After removal of 2 bases from V and 7 bases from J, the junction contained 8 bases not matched to a gene. The CDR3 covers 15 residues. The CDR3 loop is CASSYVGGTTNEQFF. CDR3 sequence (DNA): TGTGCCAGCAGTTACGTAGGGGGCACTACAAATGAGCAGTTCTTC.

The chain links TRBV10-3 to TRBJ2-7, with D possibly being TRBD2 (5 bases). V lost 6 bases to trimming and J lost 6 bases, with 15 bases between them. Germline V CDR1 and CDR2: ENHRY, SYGVKD. This CDR3 contains 13 residues. In DNA form, the CDR3 reads TGTGCCATCAGGTACGGGATTAGAGGCGAGCAGTACTTC. Protein sequence: CAIRYGIRGEQYF.

V and J are TRBV30 and TRBJ1-4; D unclear. V was pared by 0 bases and J by 8 bases, with 7 bases between. The CDR3 sequence is 12 residues long. From germline, CDR1 is GTSNPN and CDR2 SVGIG (reference sequence). The CDR3 is CAWSVSSEKLFF. In DNA, the CDR3 is TGTGCCTGGAGTGTATCGAGCGAAAAACTGTTTTTT.

Only a few counts were recorded for this clone. The chain uses TRBV7-9 and TRBJ1-2; no clear D gene. The CDR3 is made up of 13 amino acids. The V gene lost 11 bases and the J gene lost 2 bases, with 15 bases spanning the gap. Germline V gene lookup returns CDR1 SEHNR and CDR2 FQNEAQ (reference sequence). The CDR3 spells CAFGRGSNYGYTF. The CDR3 DNA reads as TGTGCCTTTGGGCGGGGTTCAAACTATGGCTACACCTTC.

The gene calls are TRBV24-1 and TRBJ2-1, with D possibly matching TRBD2 (6 bases). V lost 4 bases and J lost 8, with 8 bases in between. CDR1 and CDR2 from the germline V gene are KGHDR and SFDVKD. The CDR3 extends over 12 amino acids. Here the CDR3 reads CATSDPGDEQFF. As DNA, the CDR3 is TGTGCCACCAGTGACCCGGGGGATGAGCAGTTCTTC.

This sequence joins TRBV7-2 and TRBJ2-6, with D possibly TRBD1 on 5 matching bases. The CDR3 is 16 residues long. Germline CDR1 SGHTA, CDR2 FQGNSA. V was pared by 5 bases and J by 0 bases, with 11 bases between. CDR3 in amino acids: CASSTHRSSGANVLTF. DNA for the CDR3: TGTGCCAGCAGCACCCACAGGAGCTCTGGGGCCAACGTCCTGACTTTC.

The rearrangement links TRBV11-2 to TRBJ1-3; tentatively, D is TRBD1 (6 bases). The length of the CDR3 is 15 residues. Per the germline V gene, CDR1 is SGHAT and CDR2 is FQNNGV. V lost 11 bases and J lost 7, with 24 bases in between. The CDR3 protein is CASGVRPGSENTIYF. The DNA of the CDR3 is TGTGCCTCAGGGGTTAGGCCGGGATCGGAGAACACCATATATTTT. Based on the CDR3 plus reference TRBV11-2 and TRBJ1-3, the full variable domain is EAGVAQSPRYKIIEKRQSVAFWCNPISGHATLYWYQQILGQGPKLLIQFQNNGVVDDSQLPKDRFSAERLKGVDSTLKIQPAKLEDSAVYLCASGVRPGSENTIYFGEGSWLTVV.

The chain couples TRBV7-9 to TRBJ1-5; no firm D call. This CDR3 is built from 13 residues. Per germline, CDR1 SEHNR and CDR2 FQNEAQ (reference sequence). The V and J ends lost 3 bases and 5 bases respectively, with 8 bases between them. The CDR3 coding sequence is TGTGCCAGCAGCTTGGGTGGAGATCAGCCCCAGCATTTT. Translating gives CASSLGGDQPQHF.

The chain recombines TRBV5-1 with TRBJ1-1; maybe TRBD1 (6 bases). CDR1 and CDR2 (germline): SGHRS, YFSETQ. Trimming stripped 4 bases from V and 3 bases from J, with 16 bases between. The CDR3 is 15 amino acids. The CDR3 coding sequence is TGCGCCAGCAGCGAGTGGACAGAGAAGTACACTGAAGCTTTCTTT. It is translated as CASSEWTEKYTEAFF.

About this clone itself: Other DNA sequences in this specimen translate into the identical CDR3. V gene TRBV11-2 combines with J gene TRBJ2-7; D gene ambiguous. V lost 0 bases, J lost 3 bases, and 6 bases lay in between. CDR1 and CDR2 from the germline V gene are SGHAT and FQNNGV. This CDR3 region has 13 residues. The CDR3 DNA is TGTGCCAGCAGCTTAGAACTAAGCTACGAGCAGTACTTC. This translates into CASSLELSYEQYF. The whole variable domain, remainder taken from reference TRBV11-2 and TRBJ2-7, is EAGVAQSPRYKIIEKRQSVAFWCNPISGHATLYWYQQILGQGPKLLIQFQNNGVVDDSQLPKDRFSAERLKGVDSTLKIQPAKLEDSAVYLCASSLELSYEQYFGPGTRLTVT.